The rows below give T cell receptor beta chains drawn from one sample of a study of T cell changes during pregnancy in multiple sclerosis. Profiling relied on immunoSEQ multiplex PCR, and the TCRdb table lists in-frame clones only, not all of them. Seen here are about 39,000 clones, 93% observed once, and the top ten hold about 0.4%. The specimen was CD4+ T cells from peripheral blood mononuclear cells, collected in the first trimester of pregnancy. The receptors derive from a female donor with multiple sclerosis, enrolled in a pregnancy study. CDR3s include the opening cysteine and the closing phenylalanine or tryptophan. Each record gives: J gene, clone size, D gene, V gene, CDR3 DNA, CDR3 protein. The D gene is left open where the match is weak. Size is omitted from some rows. Given values are once, few, many or a class for expanded clones.

>TRBJ1-4|once|.|TRBV7-9
TGTGCCAGCAGCTTTTTCTCTGCAACTAATGAAAAACTGTTTTTT
CASSFFSATNEKLFF
>TRBJ1-5|.|TRBD1|TRBV6-6
TGTGCCAGCGGGGCACAGGGGGCAGATCAGCCCCAGCATTTT
CASGAQGADQPQHF
>TRBJ2-5|.|.|TRBV7-2
TGTGCCAGCAGCTTAGCGGGGGGGCCGGAGACCCAGTACTTC
CASSLAGGPETQYF
>TRBJ2-3|.|.|TRBV27
TGTGCCAGCAGCCACCAGAGGCCAGTGACAGATACGCAGTATTTT
CASSHQRPVTDTQYF
>TRBJ2-1|.|TRBD2|TRBV7-3
TGTGCCAGCAGCGGAGCGGGGGGACCGAGCTCCTACAATGAGCAGTTCTTC
CASSGAGGPSSYNEQFF
>TRBJ1-1|.|.|TRBV5-1
TGCGCCAGCAGCTTAATAGAAGGGGGAAGAGCTTTCTTT
CASSLIEGGRAFF
>TRBJ2-7|.|TRBD2|TRBV13
TGTGCCAGCAGCCCCTGGGAAAGCGGGAGGGCGGGAGAGCAGTACTTC
CASSPWESGRAGEQYF
>TRBJ1-1|.|.|TRBV19
TGTGCCAGTAGTCTCGCAGGGGAGAGGAACACTGAAGCTTTCTTT
CASSLAGERNTEAFF
>TRBJ2-3|once|TRBD1|TRBV29-1
TGCAGCGTGACTGACAGGGGTAACACAGATACGCAGTATTTT
CSVTDRGNTDTQYF
>TRBJ2-1|.|TRBD2|TRBV14
TGTGCCAGCAGCCAGCTCCCGGGACTAGCGGAGAACAATGAGCAGTTCTTC
CASSQLPGLAENNEQFF
>TRBJ1-6|.|TRBD1|TRBV6-5
TGTGCCAGCAGTTCCCTCGGGACAGGGCGGGATTCACCCCTCCACTTT
CASSSLGTGRDSPLHF
>TRBJ1-5|.|TRBD1|TRBV4-1
TGCGCCAGCAGCCAGGTCGGGACAGGGGTTCAGCCCCAGCATTTT
CASSQVGTGVQPQHF
>TRBJ1-3|.|.|TRBV5-1
TGCGCCAGCATTGGGAGACACCGAATCTCTGGAAACACCATATATTTT
CASIGRHRISGNTIYF
>TRBJ1-3|.|.|TRBV11-2
TGTGCCAGCAGCCCAGGATTTACCTCTGGAAACACCATATATTTT
CASSPGFTSGNTIYF
>TRBJ1-2|.|.|TRBV28
TGTGCCAGCACTTCCGGGACTAACTATGGCTACACCTTC
CASTSGTNYGYTF
>TRBJ2-2|.|TRBD1|TRBV5-1
TGCGCCAGCAGCTTCTCACAGGGGGCAATCGGGGAGCTGTTTTTT
CASSFSQGAIGELFF
>TRBJ1-4|.|.|TRBV28
TGTGCCAGCAGTTCCCCTCGGGGGGCTTTTGAAAAACTGTTTTTT
CASSSPRGAFEKLFF
>TRBJ2-1|.|.|TRBV19
TGTGCCACTGGCGGGGGCCGCGCCAACAATGAGCAGTTCTTC
CATGGGRANNEQFF
>TRBJ2-5|.|.|TRBV30
TGTGCCTGGAAGCGGGCAGGGTCCAGCGGCGAGACCCAGTACTTC
CAWKRAGSSGETQYF
>TRBJ1-3|.|.|TRBV2
TGTGCCAGCAGCCCTTCGGGTCCCGGAAACACCATATATTTT
CASSPSGPGNTIYF
>TRBJ1-6|.|TRBD1|TRBV11-2
TGTGCCAGCAGCTCAGGGGGGAGTAATTCACCCCTCCACTTT
CASSSGGSNSPLHF
>TRBJ2-2|.|TRBD1|TRBV5-1
TGCGCCAGCAGCTTGGCGTCGGTAGGGGGCTTAAGAAACACCGGGGAGCTGTTTTTT
CASSLASVGGLRNTGELFF
>TRBJ2-1|.|TRBD1|TRBV2
TGTGCCAGCTGGGGACAGGGAAACAAGGATGAGCAGTTCTTC
CASWGQGNKDEQFF
>TRBJ2-7|.|.|TRBV2
TGTGCCAGCGCAAATTCCCCCAGTTCCTACGAGCAGTACTTC
CASANSPSSYEQYF
>TRBJ1-2|.|.|TRBV2
TGTGCCAGCAGTGTCCGGGACACGGACTCTTATGGCTACACCTTC
CASSVRDTDSYGYTF
>TRBJ2-1|.|TRBD1|TRBV7-9
TGTGCCAGCAGCCTGTACTGGGACAGGGAGAATGAGCAGTTCTTC
CASSLYWDRENEQFF
>TRBJ1-1|.|TRBD1|TRBV5-1
TGCGCCAGCAGCTTGGTGACAGGGGACACTGAAGCTTTCTTT
CASSLVTGDTEAFF
>TRBJ2-1|.|TRBD2|TRBV11-2
TGTGCCAGCAGCTTGAAGCGGGGGGGCTTCAATGAGCAGTTCTTC
CASSLKRGGFNEQFF
>TRBJ2-5|once|.|TRBV5-1
TGCGCCAGCAGCTTAGACAGGAGACAGACCCAGTACTTC
CASSLDRRQTQYF
>TRBJ2-7|.|.|TRBV25-1
TGTGCCAGCAGTGGGCCCTTTTCCGAGCAGTACTTC
CASSGPFSEQYF
>TRBJ1-5|.|.|TRBV4-1
TGCGCCAGCAGCCGATCAGATAACGCGAGGGTCAATCAGCCCCAGCATTTT
CASSRSDNARVNQPQHF
>TRBJ1-5|.|TRBD1|TRBV18
TGTGCCAGCTCACCGCTTCCGGGACAGGTCGATCAGCCCCAGCATTTT
CASSPLPGQVDQPQHF
>TRBJ1-1|.|.|TRBV19
TGTGCCAGTAGTATAGATCTGCGGAACACTGAAGCTTTCTTT
CASSIDLRNTEAFF
>TRBJ1-5|.|TRBD1|TRBV10-3
TGTGCCATCAGTAGGGACAGGGGGAGCAATCAGCCCCAGCATTTT
CAISRDRGSNQPQHF
>TRBJ1-1|.|.|TRBV7-6
TGTGCCAGCAGCTTAGCCCGGGCGGGAAAGGACACGCTGAACACTGAAGCTTTCTTT
CASSLARAGKDTLNTEAFF
>TRBJ2-1|.|.|TRBV7-6
TGTGCCAGCAGCCCGGCGCTAGGGGGAGGGCAGTACAATGAGCAGTTCTTC
CASSPALGGGQYNEQFF
>TRBJ1-1|.|TRBD1|TRBV7-2
TGTGCCAGCAGCTTCCACAGGGGTACTGAAGCTTTCTTT
CASSFHRGTEAFF
>TRBJ1-2|.|TRBD1|TRBV10-3
TGTGCCATGGCGACAGGGGCTACCTATGGCTACACCTTC
CAMATGATYGYTF
>TRBJ2-7|.|.|TRBV7-9
TGTGCCAGCAGCTCGGTGATCTACGAGCAGTACTTC
CASSSVIYEQYF
>TRBJ2-7|.|.|TRBV7-2
TGTGCCAGCAGCCCAAGGCTCGGGAGCTCCTACGAGCAGTACTTC
CASSPRLGSSYEQYF
>TRBJ2-2|.|.|TRBV29-1
TGCAGCGTTGCGGGGGGCAGGGGCCGCACCGGGGAGCTGTTTTTT
CSVAGGRGRTGELFF
>TRBJ1-2|.|.|TRBV7-9
TGTGCCAGCAGCTTCGGGGGGGTGTCCTATGGCTACACCTTC
CASSFGGVSYGYTF
>TRBJ2-7|.|TRBD2|TRBV7-2
TGTGCCAGCAGCGTGTCACTAGCGGGTAGCTCCTACGAGCAGTACTTC
CASSVSLAGSSYEQYF
>TRBJ1-3|.|.|TRBV11-2
TGTGCCAGCAGCTCCAGGGTTGGAAACACCATATATTTT
CASSSRVGNTIYF